The source of this TCR beta chain is a study of shared clonotypes between healthy human individuals. Authors' methods: As immunoSEQ supplied junction-only sequences (without quality scores), filtering differed. The assay was immunoSEQ multiplex PCR, and TCRdb's table has in-frame clones only and misses some. From that table come the V and J calls and clone size; the DNA was used to work out D and trimming. This sample has 2.3 million or so clones, with approximately 95% found just once. In the case of this clone: Its antigen is unidentified.

Trimming at V came to 4 bases and at J to 8 bases, leaving 13 bases not matched to a gene. Germline V gene lookup returns CDR1 MNHNS and CDR2 SASEGT. The CDR3 has 17 amino acids. Notes on the study in general: Despite large depth, sorted-subset datasets appeared incompletely sequenced.

The J gene is TRBJ1-4, the V gene TRBV6-1, with 10 bases fitting TRBD1. Sample: naive CD4+ T cells from PBMCs. Subset of the sample: CD45RA+ positively selected. The clonotype was recovered from a man in his late teens or twenties in good health. Some clones in this sample may be carry-over from other donors' samples. For the CDR3, the DNA is TGTGCCAGCAGTGCTGTCCTTGGGACAGGGGAAGGGGAAAAACTGTTTTTT. Protein sequence: CASSAVLGTGEGEKLFF.